These T cell receptor beta chains were read from a single sample in a study of long-term antiretroviral therapy in people with HIV. TCRdb keeps only in-frame clones here, not all; method: immunoSEQ multiplex PCR. This table holds approximately 20,000 clones, roughly 79% found once. The material was unsorted PBMCs, obtained 2.2 years after starting antiretroviral therapy. The receptors originated from a man aged 50 or older with HIV. Both conserved end residues are part of each CDR3. D genes are given only for firm matches. Size values are once, few and many counts, or a class for expanded clones, and some rows have none.

j_call: TRBJ1-3; clone_size: NA; v_call: TRBV4-1; d_call: NA; cdr3_nt: TGCGCCAGCAGCCAAGATGGCAACCCGGGAAACACCATATATTTT; cdr3_aa: CASSQDGNPGNTIYF
j_call: TRBJ2-1; clone_size: NA; v_call: TRBV19; d_call: NA; cdr3_nt: TGTGCCAGTAGTATAGAGCTGGACAGTATAGGCAATGAGCAGTTCTTC; cdr3_aa: CASSIELDSIGNEQFF
j_call: TRBJ1-5; clone_size: NA; v_call: TRBV19; d_call: NA; cdr3_nt: TGTGCCAGTACCCCCGGGGTGAAAAGGGGCAATCAGCCCCAGCATTTT; cdr3_aa: CASTPGVKRGNQPQHF
j_call: TRBJ2-7; clone_size: NA; v_call: TRBV6-5; d_call: TRBD2; cdr3_nt: TGTGCCAGCAGTTACTGGGATAGCGGGAGATTCGAGCAGTACTTC; cdr3_aa: CASSYWDSGRFEQYF
j_call: TRBJ1-3; clone_size: NA; v_call: TRBV6-1; d_call: NA; cdr3_nt: TGTGCCAGCAGTGATGGGGCCTCTGGAAACACCATATATTTT; cdr3_aa: CASSDGASGNTIYF
j_call: TRBJ2-1; clone_size: NA; v_call: TRBV2; d_call: TRBD2; cdr3_nt: TGTGCCAGCAAACGCGGGAGCTCCTACAATGAGCAGTTCTTC; cdr3_aa: CASKRGSSYNEQFF
j_call: TRBJ1-4; clone_size: NA; v_call: TRBV18; d_call: TRBD1; cdr3_nt: TGTGCCAGCTCACCGACCGGGACAGGGGATGAAAAACTGTTTTTT; cdr3_aa: CASSPTGTGDEKLFF
j_call: TRBJ1-5; clone_size: medium-sized; v_call: TRBV21-1; d_call: NA; cdr3_nt: TGTGCCAGCCGTCGGGGGTTCGATCAGCCCCAGCATTTT; cdr3_aa: CASRRGFDQPQHF
j_call: TRBJ1-4; clone_size: once; v_call: TRBV28; d_call: NA; cdr3_nt: TGTGCCAGCACCGAGGCTGGCGGGTATAATGAAAAACTGTTTTTT; cdr3_aa: CASTEAGGYNEKLFF
j_call: TRBJ2-3; clone_size: NA; v_call: TRBV5-1; d_call: TRBD2; cdr3_nt: TGCGCCAGCAGCTTGGCGGGAGGGTCAGATACGCAGTATTTT; cdr3_aa: CASSLAGGSDTQYF
j_call: TRBJ2-5; clone_size: NA; v_call: TRBV30; d_call: TRBD1; cdr3_nt: TGTGCCTGGACCCCAGGGGGCCCTCGGTGGGAGACCCAGTACTTC; cdr3_aa: CAWTPGGPRWETQYF
j_call: TRBJ2-7; clone_size: once; v_call: TRBV30; d_call: TRBD2; cdr3_nt: TGTGCCTGGAGTGTAGCGGGAGGTGGGTACGAGCAGTACTTC; cdr3_aa: CAWSVAGGGYEQYF
j_call: TRBJ2-7; clone_size: once; v_call: TRBV6-1; d_call: NA; cdr3_nt: TGTGCCAGCAGTTTACTTGGGGACGAGCAGTACTTC; cdr3_aa: CASSLLGDEQYF
j_call: TRBJ1-3; clone_size: NA; v_call: TRBV5-1; d_call: NA; cdr3_nt: TGCGCCAGCAGGGTCTGGGGGAGCTCTGGAAACATCATATATTTT; cdr3_aa: CASRVWGSSGNIIYF
j_call: TRBJ2-7; clone_size: NA; v_call: TRBV29-1; d_call: NA; cdr3_nt: TGCAGCGTTGAACTGAGACAAGTCGGCGAGCAGTACTTC; cdr3_aa: CSVELRQVGEQYF
j_call: TRBJ2-7; clone_size: NA; v_call: TRBV19; d_call: TRBD1; cdr3_nt: TGTGCCAGTAGTATATCACAGGGGAACAACGAGCAGTACTTC; cdr3_aa: CASSISQGNNEQYF
j_call: TRBJ1-4; clone_size: NA; v_call: TRBV18; d_call: NA; cdr3_nt: TGTGCCAGCTCACCTACCCGGGGCCCTCAGGGGAAACTGTTTTTT; cdr3_aa: CASSPTRGPQGKLFF
j_call: TRBJ2-5; clone_size: NA; v_call: TRBV5-8; d_call: NA; cdr3_nt: TGTGCCAGCAGCCCGGGATCCTCGTACCAAGAGACCCAGTACTTC; cdr3_aa: CASSPGSSYQETQYF
j_call: TRBJ1-3; clone_size: few; v_call: TRBV2; d_call: TRBD1; cdr3_nt: TGTGCCAGCAGTCCCGGACAGGGCCGGGCCTCTGGTGGAAACACCATATATTTT; cdr3_aa: CASSPGQGRASGGNTIYF
j_call: TRBJ2-5; clone_size: NA; v_call: TRBV5-1; d_call: NA; cdr3_nt: TGCGCCAGCAGCTTGGGGAGGGACATCCTAGAGACCCAGTACTTC; cdr3_aa: CASSLGRDILETQYF
j_call: TRBJ1-2; clone_size: NA; v_call: TRBV5-5; d_call: NA; cdr3_nt: TGTGCCAGCACCACGGGGACGGCTATAAACTATGGCTACACCTTC; cdr3_aa: CASTTGTAINYGYTF
j_call: TRBJ1-5; clone_size: few; v_call: TRBV6-5; d_call: NA; cdr3_nt: TGTGCCAGCAGTTCTTGGGGCGGTCAGCCCCAGCATTTT; cdr3_aa: CASSSWGGQPQHF
j_call: TRBJ2-3; clone_size: NA; v_call: TRBV6-5; d_call: NA; cdr3_nt: TGTGCCAGCAGTTACTCCGACACCACAGATACGCAGTATTTT; cdr3_aa: CASSYSDTTDTQYF
j_call: TRBJ2-2; clone_size: few; v_call: TRBV9; d_call: NA; cdr3_nt: TGTGCCAGCAGCGCCCGCGTGGGGGAGCTGTTTTTT; cdr3_aa: CASSARVGELFF
j_call: TRBJ1-2; clone_size: NA; v_call: TRBV29-1; d_call: TRBD1; cdr3_nt: TGCAGCGTTGTCCCTGGTACAGGGGGCTATGGCTACACCTTC; cdr3_aa: CSVVPGTGGYGYTF